The next 17 T cell receptor beta chains were all read from a single sample in a study of blood T cells in healthy people across ages. With a J-beta primer mix and a sample-barcoded 5' primer, a second PCR ran roughly 6 to 11 cycles. A single record per CDR3 protein comes from TCRdb applying MiXCR to the 5' RACE reads. The sample records about 780,000 distinct CDR3 sequences, about 26% being singletons. These records were also assigned to another study, of T cells of mothers and their children.

What was sequenced was blood. These receptor sequences come from a boy aged 10-17 years in good health.

The chain has TRBV7-2 and TRBJ2-1; the D is unclear. V gave up 4 bases and J gave up 5 bases, with 18 bases separating them. Looked up from germline, CDR1 is SGHTA and CDR2 is FQGNSA. The CDR3 totals 16 residues. Here the CDR3 DNA reads TGTGCCAGCAGCTCGACAATCCCGATAGCCCACAATGAGCAGTTCTTC. It translates to CASSSTIPIAHNEQFF.

The chain recombines TRBV12-3 or TRBV12-4 with TRBJ1-1; D might be TRBD1 (5 bases). This CDR3 comprises 13 residues. The V end lost 3 bases, the J end lost 5 bases, and 10 bases lay between the germline ends. CDR3 coding DNA: TGTGCCAGCAGTTTGACAGTTCGAACTGAAGCTTTCTTT. Protein product: CASSLTVRTEAFF.

Note on this clonotype: At one of its ends the junction is not consistent with the germline gene, which may arise from a read error. V usage is TRBV7-6 and J usage is TRBJ2-5, with 9 bases identical to TRBD1. CDR3 length: 15 residues. Germline V gene data show CDR1 as SGHVS and CDR2 as FNYEAQ. The CDR3 DNA follows: TGTGCTAGCAGCTTTCGAACAGGGGGCCAGGAGACCCAGTACTTC. Residues: CASSFRTGGQETQYF.

A remark on this clonotype: The conserved closing phenylalanine or tryptophan is absent in this CDR3, likely reflecting a read error. The V gene is TRBV13, the J gene TRBJ2-3; no clear D. CDR1 and CDR2 from the germline V gene are PRHDT and FYEKMQ (reference sequence). V lost 5 bases and J lost 4, with 7 bases in between. CDR3 length equals 12 residues. Written as DNA, the CDR3 is TGTGCCAGCAGCACCGGGCCAGATACGCAGTATCTT. Translation: CASSTGPDTQYL.

The V call is TRBV7-2, the J call TRBJ2-5; D perhaps matches TRBD1 (5 bases). The DNA end lines up better with TRBJ2-7; the J call may be wrong. The CDR3 is 14 amino acids. The germline gives CDR1 SGHTA, CDR2 FQGNSA. CDR3 coding DNA: TGTGCCAGCAGTTCCCGACAGCCCTCCTACGAGCAGTACTTC. Translated, it gives CASSSRQPSYEQYF.

This clonotype was detected only a few times. As DNA, the CDR3 is TGCGCCAGCAGCGCAGGGACTAGCGGGGCGTTAGAGACCCAGTACTTC. Its translation: CASSAGTSGALETQYF. The rearrangement joins TRBV5-1 to TRBJ2-5; 13 bases align to TRBD2. The CDR3 totals 16 residues. With 4 bases clipped from V and 4 bases from J, the junction kept 7 bases outside the gene matches. Germline lookup yields CDR1 SGHRS and CDR2 YFSETQ.

This clonotype was seen only a few times. The chain has TRBV7-9 and TRBJ2-1; 9 bases are a match to TRBD2. Germline V CDR1 and CDR2: SEHNR, FQNEAQ (reference sequence). The CDR3 spans 16 residues. V gave up 1 base and J gave up 3 bases; unmatched junction bases: 4. The CDR3 bases are TGTGCCAGCAGCTTAGGGCGGGGGGGAATCTACAATGAGCAGTTCTTC. It codes for CASSLGRGGIYNEQFF.

This clonotype was observed a handful of times. The DNA of the CDR3 is TGTGCCAGCTCACCCGGCCAGGGGATATTCTCTGGGGCCAACGTCCTGACTTTC. Protein product: CASSPGQGIFSGANVLTF. The rearrangement joins TRBV18 to TRBJ2-6; the D gene is possibly TRBD1 (6 bases). V was cut by 3 bases and J by 0 bases, with 15 bases left in between. The CDR3 length is 18 residues. The germline V gene has CDR1 KGHSH and CDR2 LQKENI.

This clonotype was observed a single time. A much larger clonotype is one base distant, so this may be a read error. The rearrangement joins TRBV12-3 or TRBV12-4 to TRBJ2-1; TRBD2 agrees at 13 bases. This CDR3 is 15 amino acids long. The CDR3 here is CASNVGTSGAGEQSF. CDR3 DNA: TGTGCCAGCAATGTGGGGACTAGCGGGGCAGGGGAGCAGTCCTTC.

The V gene is TRBV11-2, the J gene TRBJ2-2; D is undetermined. Germline-derived CDR1 and CDR2 are SGHAT and FQNNGV. CDR3 length: 13 residues. Trimming pared 4 bases from V and 1 base from J, leaving 4 bases between. As DNA, the CDR3 is TGTGCCAGCAGCTCGTGGAACACCGGGGAGCTGTTTTTT. Protein: CASSSWNTGELFF.

This clonotype was counted a few times. The chain employs TRBV6-2 or TRBV6-3 and TRBJ1-4; maybe TRBD1 (5 bases). This CDR3 comprises 15 residues. V was trimmed by 8 bases and J by 8 bases, leaving 21 bases between them. Germline CDR1 is MNHEY and CDR2 is SVGEGT. This chain's CDR3 is CASAVAGRPAEKLFF. For the CDR3, the DNA is TGTGCCAGCGCAGTTGCGGGACGGCCGGCCGAAAAACTGTTTTTT.

The chain has TRBV5-1 and TRBJ2-5, with 14 nucleotides matching TRBD2. The CDR3 runs to 16 residues. Germline CDR1 is SGHRS and CDR2 is YFSETQ. Unmatched junction bases numbered 10, after V lost 8 bases and J lost 4 bases. The CDR3 DNA reads as TGCGCCAGGAGTCGACTAGCGGGGGGGCCGGGAGAGACCCAGTACTTC. Residues: CARSRLAGGPGETQYF.

The chain recombines TRBV7-9 with TRBJ2-5, with D perhaps TRBD1 or TRBD2 (5 bases each). The CDR3 consists of 15 residues. CDR1 is SEHNR and CDR2 is FQNEAQ in the germline V gene (reference sequence). V shed 2 bases and J shed 4 bases, with 14 bases lying between them. The CDR3 loop is CASSLFSAGRETQYF. CDR3 in DNA: TGTGCCAGCAGCTTATTCTCTGCAGGGAGAGAGACCCAGTACTTC.

This clonotype was seen a handful of times. Written as DNA, the CDR3 is TGTGCCAGCAGCCTGCCCTTAGGACAGGGGGTATCGTCCGGGGAGCTGTTTTTT. Amino acids: CASSLPLGQGVSSGELFF. This chain joins TRBV7-2 and TRBJ2-2; 10 nucleotides line up with TRBD1. CDR1 SGHTA and CDR2 FQGNSA come from the germline V gene. The CDR3 contains 18 residues. Trimming took 5 bases from V and 6 from J; bases not matched to a gene: 15. Looking up the rest from reference TRBV7-2 and TRBJ2-2 gives the full variable domain: GAGVSQSPSNKVTEKGKDVELRCDPISGHTALYWYRQSLGQGLEFLIYFQGNSAPDKSGLPSDRFSAERTGGSVSTLTIQRTQQEDSAVYLCASSLPLGQGVSSGELFFGEGSRLTVL.

The V and J genes are TRBV6-6 and TRBJ1-1; maybe TRBD1 (5 bases). The ends were cut back, 8 bases at V and 1 base at J, with 17 bases in the middle. The germline V gene encodes CDR1 MNHNY and CDR2 SVGAGI (reference sequence). The CDR3 has 15 residues. The CDR3 DNA follows: TGTGCCAGCGACCCCCTTGTGGGGCCGAACACTGAAGCTTTCTTT. Its translation: CASDPLVGPNTEAFF.

The chain has TRBV9 and TRBJ2-3; no clear D. The CDR3 extends over 12 amino acids. Germline V gives CDR1 SGDLS, CDR2 YYNGEE. Trimming stripped 4 bases from V and 11 bases from J, with 14 bases between. Here the CDR3 reads CASSLDGFRQYF. The DNA of the CDR3 is TGTGCCAGCAGCTTGGACGGCTTTAGGCAGTATTTT.

The rearrangement links TRBV7-2 to TRBJ2-7, with no clear D. The CDR3 is made up of 15 amino acids. Trimming took 0 bases from V and 8 from J, leaving 17 bases between them. Germline CDR1 reads SGHTA; CDR2 reads FQGNSA. The CDR3 protein is CASSLAGLGRGKQYF. The DNA of the CDR3 is TGTGCCAGCAGCTTAGCGGGGTTGGGTAGAGGCAAGCAGTACTTC.